The 29 T cell receptor beta chains reported below all come from one sample, sequenced in a study of blood T cell repertoires in COVID-19. Assay used: immunoSEQ multiplex PCR; TCRdb lists only in-frame clones, some missing. The repertoire holds roughly 90,000 clones, with 85% as singletons. What was sequenced was peripheral blood. These receptors were collected from a man at least 80 years old with acute or convalescent COVID-19.

The chain employs TRBV6-8 and TRBJ2-7; D gene unclear. Looked up from germline, CDR1 is MNHGY and CDR2 is SAAAGT. The CDR3 runs to 15 residues. Trimming left V 2 bases short and J 4 bases short, with 15 bases between. CDR3 DNA: TGTGCCAGCAGTTACCCGACGTCGAGACTGTACGAGCAGTACTTC. This gives the protein CASSYPTSRLYEQYF.

In its sample, this clone was seen a few times. The chain joins TRBV5-1 to TRBJ1-2; no reliable D call. Trimming stripped 0 bases from V and 6 bases from J, with 12 bases between. This CDR3 has 14 amino acids. Germline V lookup: CDR1 SGHRS, CDR2 YFSETQ. In DNA form, the CDR3 reads TGCGCCAGCAGCTTGGAGAGCACCGTTCATGGCTACACCTTC. Protein: CASSLESTVHGYTF. The full variable domain, rest sourced from reference TRBV5-1 and TRBJ1-2, is KAGVTQTPRYLIKTRGQQVTLSCSPISGHRSVSWYQQTPGQGLQFLFEYFSETQRNKGNFPGRFSGRQFSNSRSEMNVSTLELGDSALYLCASSLESTVHGYTFGSGTRLTVV.

The rearrangement links TRBV5-1 to TRBJ2-7, with D perhaps matching TRBD2 (6 bases). CDR1 is SGHRS and CDR2 is YFSETQ in the germline V gene. Trimming took off 5 bases at V and 2 bases at J, with 17 bases between the two ends. This CDR3 comprises 15 residues. In DNA form, the CDR3 reads TGCGCCAGCAGTTCCCCCGGGACTCCACCCTACGAGCAGTACTTC. Protein product: CASSSPGTPPYEQYF. The full variable domain, with the rest looked up from reference TRBV5-1 and TRBJ2-7, is KAGVTQTPRYLIKTRGQQVTLSCSPISGHRSVSWYQQTPGQGLQFLFEYFSETQRNKGNFPGRFSGRQFSNSRSEMNVSTLELGDSALYLCASSSPGTPPYEQYFGPGTRLTVT.

V usage is TRBV6-2 or TRBV6-3 and J usage is TRBJ1-6, with 8 bases fitting TRBD1. The CDR3 loop spans 20 amino acids. Looked up from germline, CDR1 is MNHEY and CDR2 is SVGEGT. V lost 2 bases to trimming and J lost 7 bases; unmatched junction nucleotides: 19. CDR3 residues: CASSYRAAGTGPRSNSPLHF. The DNA of the CDR3 is TGTGCCAGCAGTTACCGAGCAGCCGGGACAGGACCGCGTTCGAATTCACCCCTCCACTTT.

V and J are TRBV12-3 or TRBV12-4 and TRBJ2-1; D unresolved. Between the trimmed V and J ends, which lost 3 bases and 10 bases, there was a span of 7 bases. The CDR3 spans 11 residues. CDR3 sequence reads: CASSFTAEQFF. The CDR3 nucleotides read TGTGCCAGCAGTTTCACTGCAGAGCAGTTCTTC.

The chain links TRBV15 to TRBJ2-7, with 9 bases matching TRBD1. The J segment lost 6 bases and the V segment lost 0 bases, leaving 6 bases of the junction unmatched. There are 15 residues in the CDR3. The germline gives CDR1 LNHNV, CDR2 YYDKDF (reference sequence). The CDR3 DNA reads TGTGCCACCAGCAGAGAAGGACAGGGGTCCGGCGAGCAGTACTTC. Residues: CATSREGQGSGEQYF.

The chain is built from TRBV7-3 and TRBJ2-1; TRBD2 might be the D (6 bases). V was pared by 1 base and J by 6 bases, with 7 bases between. This CDR3 spans 13 amino acids. CDR1 and CDR2 (germline): SGHTA, FQGTGA. This chain's CDR3 is CASSLMTSNEQFF. The CDR3 DNA is TGTGCCAGCAGCTTAATGACTAGCAATGAGCAGTTCTTC.

The chain is built from TRBV14 and TRBJ2-7, with no clear D. CDR1 is SGHDN and CDR2 is FVKESK in the germline V gene. The CDR3 covers 13 residues. V lost 3 bases and J 1 base, leaving 7 bases between the germline ends. The CDR3 loop reads CASSHEASYEQYF. CDR3 nucleotide sequence: TGTGCCAGCAGCCACGAGGCGTCCTACGAGCAGTACTTC.

This chain connects TRBV5-1 to TRBJ2-7, with 10 bases matching TRBD2. This CDR3 is built from 14 residues. V lost 4 bases and J lost 6; bases outside the gene matches: 7. Germline lookup yields CDR1 SGHRS and CDR2 YFSETQ. CDR3 in amino acids: CASSPRLAGSEQYF. The DNA for the CDR3 is TGCGCCAGCAGCCCGCGACTAGCGGGTAGCGAGCAGTACTTC. Complete variable domain (other parts from reference TRBV5-1 and TRBJ2-7): KAGVTQTPRYLIKTRGQQVTLSCSPISGHRSVSWYQQTPGQGLQFLFEYFSETQRNKGNFPGRFSGRQFSNSRSEMNVSTLELGDSALYLCASSPRLAGSEQYFGPGTRLTVT.

This clone was detected once. This chain connects TRBV6-1 to TRBJ2-3; 7 bases are shared with TRBD2. Per germline, CDR1 MNHNS and CDR2 SASEGT. The J segment lost 4 bases and the V segment lost 3 bases, leaving 7 bases of the junction unmatched. This CDR3 is 15 amino acids long. The CDR3 nucleotides read TGTGCCAGCAGTGACCGGGACTACTCGTCAGATACGCAGTATTTT. Protein: CASSDRDYSSDTQYF.

This chain links TRBV19 with TRBJ1-1; possibly TRBD1 for D (6 bases). This CDR3 is 13 amino acids long. The germline V and J ends were trimmed by 7 bases and 3 bases, with 12 bases remaining between them. CDR1 and CDR2 from the germline V gene are LNHDA and SQIVND (reference sequence). CDR3 bases: TGTGCCAGTACTACAGGGCGGTACACTGAAGCTTTCTTT. Residues: CASTTGRYTEAFF.

The chain has TRBV5-4 and TRBJ1-4; D ambiguous. Between the trimmed V and J ends, which lost 0 bases and 2 bases, there was a span of 11 bases. The CDR3 is 16 amino acids. The V gene's germline CDR1 is SGHNT and CDR2 YYREEE (reference sequence). CDR3 in amino acids: CASSLGGRRTNEKLFF. In DNA, the CDR3 is TGTGCCAGCAGCTTGGGCGGGCGTCGGACTAATGAAAAACTGTTTTTT.

The genes are TRBV2 and TRBJ1-2; 10 nucleotides line up with TRBD1. Germline lookup yields CDR1 SNHLY and CDR2 FYNNEI. With V trimmed by 4 bases and J by 7 bases, 3 bases remained unmatched. The CDR3 has 13 amino acids. The CDR3 loop reads CASSGQGAGGYTF. In nucleotides, the CDR3 is TGTGCCAGCAGTGGACAGGGGGCGGGTGGCTACACCTTC.

The chain joins TRBV3-1 (or the pseudogene TRBV3-2) to TRBJ1-4; D is undetermined. This CDR3 region has 13 residues. Trimming removed 3 bases at V and 6 bases at J, with 8 bases between. Germline-derived CDR1 and CDR2 are LGHDT and YNNKEL (reference sequence). The CDR3 coding sequence is TGTGCCAGCAGCCACAGGCAACATGAAAAACTGTTTTTT. It is translated as CASSHRQHEKLFF.

The chain joins TRBV11-3 to TRBJ2-2; D perhaps matches TRBD1 (5 bases). Between the trimmed V and J ends, which lost 5 bases and 6 bases, there was a span of 10 bases. From germline, CDR1 is SGHNT and CDR2 YENEEA. CDR3 length: 13 amino acids. The CDR3 sequence: CASSQRGSGELFF. CDR3 DNA sequence: TGTGCCAGCAGCCAAAGGGGTTCCGGGGAGCTGTTTTTT.

The chain employs TRBV28 and TRBJ1-2; TRBD1 aligns across 7 bases. CDR3 length equals 15 residues. Germline V CDR1 and CDR2: MDHEN, SYDVKM. Trimming took 8 bases from V and 8 from J; bases not matched to a gene: 17. The CDR3 here is CASGGLGQITTGYTF. The CDR3 nucleotides read TGTGCCAGCGGAGGTTTGGGACAGATAACTACCGGCTACACCTTC.

This chain joins TRBV3-1 (or the pseudogene TRBV3-2) and TRBJ1-3, with 7 positions matching TRBD1. The germline V gene encodes CDR1 LGHDT and CDR2 YNNKEL (reference sequence). This CDR3 is 17 amino acids long. V shed 3 bases and J 3 bases; nucleotides not matched to a gene: 11. CDR3 bases: TGTGCCAGCAGCCACGGCCAGGGGGAATCATATGGAAACACCATATATTTT. Translating gives CASSHGQGESYGNTIYF.

J is TRBJ2-1 and V is TRBV11-3; 12 bases align to TRBD2. The germline V gene encodes CDR1 SGHNT and CDR2 YENEEA. The V gene end was trimmed by 5 bases and the J gene end by 0 bases; junction bases not matched to a gene: 5. This CDR3 comprises 17 residues. The CDR3 coding sequence is TGTGCCAGCAGCGCGACTAGCGGGAGCAGCTCCTACAATGAGCAGTTCTTC. It codes for CASSATSGSSSYNEQFF.

This clone was counted once. The V call is TRBV7-9, the J call TRBJ2-2; the D gene is possibly TRBD1 (6 bases). The CDR3 loop spans 16 amino acids. V was cut by 1 base and J by 1 base, with 10 bases left in between. CDR1 SEHNR and CDR2 FQNEAQ come from the germline V gene (reference sequence). CDR3: CASSLDQGQNTGELFF. As DNA, the CDR3 is TGTGCCAGCAGCTTAGACCAGGGACAGAACACCGGGGAGCTGTTTTTT. The variable domain in full, with the rest retrieved from reference TRBV7-9 and TRBJ2-2, is DTGVSQNPRHKITKRGQNVTFRCDPISEHNRLYWYRQTLGQGPEFLTYFQNEAQLEKSRLLSDRFSAERPKGSFSTLEIQRTEQGDSAMYLCASSLDQGQNTGELFFGEGSRLTVL.

This chain connects TRBV5-4 to TRBJ2-7; D uncertain. This CDR3 is 13 amino acids long. CDR1 is SGHNT, CDR2 YYREEE, per germline (reference sequence). V gave up 2 bases and J gave up 3 bases, with 9 bases separating them. Here the CDR3 reads CASSFAPNYEQYF. DNA of the CDR3: TGTGCCAGCAGCTTTGCTCCTAACTACGAGCAGTACTTC.

This clone showed up just a few times. The chain uses TRBV4-3 and TRBJ2-3; 9 bases fit TRBD1. The CDR3 runs to 17 residues. Germline CDR1 reads LGHNA; CDR2 reads YSLEER. Germline trimming cut 1 base from V and 0 bases from J; bases unmatched to any gene: 5. CDR3 sequence (DNA): TGCGCCAGCAGCCAAGGATACAGGGGGCGTAGCACAGATACGCAGTATTTT. It is translated as CASSQGYRGRSTDTQYF.

The genes are TRBV7-3 and TRBJ2-1, with 7 nucleotides matching TRBD1. The CDR3 extends over 17 amino acids. Germline assignment: CDR1 SGHTA and CDR2 FQGTGA. Trimming removed 1 base from V and 1 base from J; junction bases left unmatched: 7. The CDR3 sequence is CASSLSVGDRSYNEQFF. The CDR3, as DNA: TGTGCCAGCAGCTTAAGCGTCGGGGACAGATCCTACAATGAGCAGTTCTTC.

V gene TRBV5-1 combines with J gene TRBJ1-6; D is possibly TRBD1 (6 bases). Germline values: CDR1 SGHRS, CDR2 YFSETQ. The CDR3 covers 13 residues. Trimming cost V 0 bases and J 9 bases, with 7 bases left between them. Here the CDR3 reads CASSLAGVSPLHF. The CDR3 nucleotides are TGCGCCAGCAGCTTGGCAGGGGTTTCACCCCTCCACTTT. Drawing the rest from reference TRBV5-1 and TRBJ1-6, the complete variable domain is KAGVTQTPRYLIKTRGQQVTLSCSPISGHRSVSWYQQTPGQGLQFLFEYFSETQRNKGNFPGRFSGRQFSNSRSEMNVSTLELGDSALYLCASSLAGVSPLHFGNGTRLTVT.

The chain employs TRBV7-3 and TRBJ2-3; D possibly corresponds to TRBD2 (6 bases). Germline-derived CDR1 and CDR2 are SGHTA and FQGTGA. The CDR3 sequence is 16 residues long. V lost 5 bases, J lost 1 base, and 16 bases lay in between. This chain's CDR3 is CASSRFGRDRTDTQYF. The CDR3 DNA follows: TGTGCCAGCAGCCGATTCGGGCGGGACCGCACAGATACGCAGTATTTT.

V gene TRBV2 combines with J gene TRBJ2-5, with TRBD2 matching over 14 bases. The junction had 9 bases not matched to a gene; V was cut back by 7 bases and J by 5 bases. CDR1 and CDR2 (germline): SNHLY, FYNNEI. CDR3 length: 16 residues. The CDR3 nucleotides read TGTGCCAGCATCGGGACTAGCGGGAGTTCGTGGGAGACCCAGTACTTC. It translates to CASIGTSGSSWETQYF.

The chain uses TRBV5-5 and TRBJ2-7; TRBD1 matches at 10 bases. Germline V gene data show CDR1 as SGHKS and CDR2 as YYEKEE (reference sequence). V shed 3 bases and J 7 bases; nucleotides not matched to a gene: 16. The CDR3 contains 17 residues. The CDR3 DNA sequence: TGTGCCAGCAGCTCTCAGTGGACAGGGGGAGGATTTCGGGAGCAGTACTTC. Protein sequence: CASSSQWTGGGFREQYF. The whole variable domain, remainder taken from reference TRBV5-5 and TRBJ2-7, is DAGVTQSPTHLIKTRGQQVTLRCSPISGHKSVSWYQQVLGQGPQFIFQYYEKEERGRGNFPDRFSARQFPNYSSELNVNALLLGDSALYLCASSSQWTGGGFREQYFGPGTRLTVT.

The chain uses TRBV3-1 (or the pseudogene TRBV3-2) and TRBJ1-6, with TRBD1 matching 7 bases. Germline V gene sequence: CDR1 LGHDT, CDR2 YNNKEL (reference sequence). V was clipped by 2 bases and J by 7 bases; unmatched bases: 8. This CDR3 contains 16 residues. CDR3 amino acids: CASSQPTGRSNSPLHF. DNA of the CDR3: TGTGCCAGCAGCCAACCGACAGGGAGGTCGAATTCACCCCTCCACTTT.

The chain links TRBV5-1 to TRBJ2-5, with 11 bases matching TRBD2. The V and J ends lost 2 bases and 4 bases, in that order; junction bases with no gene match: 7. The CDR3 consists of 16 residues. The germline CDR1 and CDR2 sequences are SGHRS and YFSETQ. The CDR3 protein is CASSLGALAGGETQYF. The CDR3 nucleotides are TGCGCCAGCAGCTTAGGCGCTCTAGCGGGAGGAGAGACCCAGTACTTC.

The gene calls are TRBV18 and TRBJ2-2; 7 bases map to TRBD2. Germline-derived CDR1 and CDR2 are KGHSH and LQKENI. The CDR3 is 16 amino acids. Trimming at V came to 3 bases and at J to 0 bases, leaving 4 bases not matched to a gene. CDR3 coding DNA: TGTGCCAGCTCACCTTTAGCGGGCGCGAACACCGGGGAGCTGTTTTTT. This codes for CASSPLAGANTGELFF.